These 25 T cell receptor beta chains came from one sample sequenced in a study of PD-1 blockade in classical Hodgkin lymphoma. The time point denotes: cycle 4 day 1 (C4D1), after 6 weeks of nivolumab. With no exception, relapse followed autologous stem cell transplantation in all patients, and brentuximab vedotin exposure varied. The table came from immunoSEQ multiplex PCR; TCRdb's copy has only in-frame clones and leaves some out. Among roughly 100,000 clones, around 80% were seen once, and the ten largest hold over 7.5%. Material: peripheral blood mononuclear cells (PBMCs), obtained before the fourth cycle of nivolumab. All receptors derive from a human donor with classical Hodgkin lymphoma.

V usage is TRBV4-3 and J usage is TRBJ2-2; maybe TRBD2 (5 bases). Trimming shortened V by 1 base and J by 5 bases, and 8 bases separated the two germline ends. CDR3 length: 14 amino acids. The germline V gene encodes CDR1 LGHNA and CDR2 YSLEER. CDR3: CASSQGSGTGELFF. DNA of the CDR3: TGCGCCAGCAGCCAAGGATCGGGGACCGGGGAGCTGTTTTTT.

This chain uses TRBV28 with TRBJ2-7, with 9 bases lining up with TRBD1. CDR3 length: 15 amino acids. The ends lost 3 bases at V and 3 bases at J; junction bases unmatched: 6. Germline V gene lookup returns CDR1 MDHEN and CDR2 SYDVKM. The CDR3 spells CASSLGGGQGYEQYF. In DNA form, the CDR3 reads TGTGCCAGCAGTTTGGGGGGGGGACAGGGCTACGAGCAGTACTTC.

This sequence joins TRBV7-6 and TRBJ2-1; either TRBD1 or TRBD2 may supply D (5 bases each). Trimming removed 5 bases from V and 1 base from J, with 15 bases in between. Germline lookup yields CDR1 SGHVS and CDR2 FNYEAQ. The CDR3 is made up of 16 amino acids. CDR3 loop: CASSPLAWGSYNEQFF. CDR3 in DNA: TGTGCCAGCAGCCCTTTAGCTTGGGGGTCCTACAATGAGCAGTTCTTC. The entire variable domain, with the rest obtained from reference TRBV7-6 and TRBJ2-1, is as follows: GAGVSQSPRYKVTKRGQDVALRCDPISGHVSLYWYRQALGQGPEFLTYFNYEAQQDKSGLPNDRFSAERPEGSISTLTIQRTEQRDSAMYRCASSPLAWGSYNEQFFGPGTRLTVL.

The chain recombines TRBV11-2 with TRBJ2-5, with D uncertain. Trimming removed 3 bases from V and 5 bases from J, with 16 bases in between. This CDR3 comprises 15 residues. Germline values: CDR1 SGHAT, CDR2 FQNNGV. The CDR3 spells CASSLELRVGETQYF. CDR3 nucleotide sequence: TGTGCCAGCAGCTTGGAATTGAGAGTCGGGGAGACCCAGTACTTC.

The J gene is TRBJ2-1, the V gene TRBV27; perhaps TRBD2 as D (6 bases). V lost 2 bases and J lost 0, with 8 bases in between. The CDR3 length is 15 residues. CDR1 and CDR2 (germline): MNHEY, SMNVEV (reference sequence). CDR3 loop: CASSLVGGSYNEQFF. Written as DNA, the CDR3 is TGTGCCAGCAGTTTAGTGGGGGGCTCCTACAATGAGCAGTTCTTC.

This chain links TRBV28 with TRBJ1-2; D may be TRBD1 (6 bases). Per germline, CDR1 MDHEN and CDR2 SYDVKM. The V end was cut by 6 bases, the J end by 4 bases, with 9 bases between. The CDR3 has 12 amino acids. CDR3 DNA sequence: TGTGCCAGCAGACAGGGCGGCTATGGCTACACCTTC. It specifies CASRQGGYGYTF.

This clone has only a few counts. The V call is TRBV7-2, the J call TRBJ2-3; 8 nucleotides match TRBD1. The CDR3 length is 14 residues. Germline lookup yields CDR1 SGHTA and CDR2 FQGNSA. J lost 7 bases, V lost 5 bases, and 8 bases had no gene match. CDR3 DNA sequence: TGTGCCAGCAGCCAGGACAGGGTCTTGAATACGCAGTATTTT. As protein: CASSQDRVLNTQYF.

CDR3 residues: CASSPRDRLGNEQYF. CDR3 in DNA: TGCGCCAGCAGCCCCCGGGACAGGCTTGGGAACGAGCAGTACTTC. The V gene is TRBV4-1, the J gene TRBJ2-7; the match to TRBD1 covers 8 bases. Germline-derived CDR1 and CDR2 are MGHRA and YSYEKL. The CDR3 is 15 amino acids. V shed 4 bases, J shed 5 bases, and the junction held 10 bases outside the gene matches.

This clone was detected only once. The chain combines TRBV9 with TRBJ2-3, with TRBD1 as a possible D gene (5 bases). Germline V lookup: CDR1 SGDLS, CDR2 YYNGEE. The germline V and J ends were trimmed by 3 bases and 0 bases, with 14 bases remaining between them. The CDR3 consists of 16 residues. The CDR3 DNA sequence: TGTGCCAGCAGCGGCCTCCAGGGTACTAGCACAGATACGCAGTATTTT. Residues: CASSGLQGTSTDTQYF.

This chain's CDR3 is CASTASGAGTSYNEQFF. The CDR3 nucleotides are TGTGCCAGTACCGCCTCGGGGGCCGGGACTAGCTACAATGAGCAGTTCTTC. This chain joins TRBV19 and TRBJ2-1; 8 nucleotides line up with TRBD2. Germline loops: CDR1 LNHDA, CDR2 SQIVND (reference sequence). V gave up 7 bases and J gave up 3 bases; unmatched junction bases: 14. The CDR3 sequence is 17 residues long.

This clone has just a few counts. The rearrangement joins TRBV25-1 to TRBJ1-6; TRBD1 agrees at 7 bases. CDR1 MGHDK and CDR2 SYGVNS come from the germline V gene. V shed 6 bases, J shed 8 bases, and the junction held 10 bases outside the gene matches. The CDR3 is 15 amino acids. This chain's CDR3 is CASSPHRGAHSPLHF. The CDR3 DNA reads as TGTGCCAGCAGCCCGCACAGGGGCGCCCATTCACCCCTCCACTTT.

The chain recombines TRBV7-9 with TRBJ2-5; D is unclear. Germline V gene data show CDR1 as SEHNR and CDR2 as FQNEAQ (reference sequence). Trimming took off 3 bases at V and 3 bases at J, with 8 bases between the two ends. The CDR3 contains 13 residues. CDR3 bases: TGTGCCAGCAGCTTCGGTAGGGAAGAGACCCAGTACTTC. Residues: CASSFGREETQYF.

This chain joins TRBV27 and TRBJ1-5; 7 nucleotides agree with TRBD1. J gave up 6 bases and V 5 bases, and 13 bases lay outside the gene matches. Germline-derived CDR1 and CDR2 are MNHEY and SMNVEV (reference sequence). The CDR3 totals 16 residues. CDR3 amino acids: CASSKGRQGIPQPQHF. The CDR3 region has the DNA TGTGCCAGCAGTAAAGGGCGACAGGGAATTCCTCAGCCCCAGCATTTT.

The chain has TRBV18 and TRBJ2-2, with D possibly being TRBD2 (5 bases). V lost 1 base and J lost 4, with 13 bases in between. Germline assignment: CDR1 KGHSH and CDR2 LQKENI. The CDR3 totals 16 residues. This CDR3 reads CASSPRGDEFTGELFF. CDR3 bases: TGTGCCAGCTCACCACGGGGAGACGAATTCACCGGGGAGCTGTTTTTT.

In this sample, this clone turned up once. This chain joins TRBV5-6 and TRBJ2-7, with no clear D. The CDR3 totals 13 residues. Germline CDR1 and CDR2: SGHDT and YYEEEE. V lost 1 base, J lost 0 bases, and 5 bases lay in between. The CDR3: CASSLILSYEQYF. The CDR3 coding sequence is TGTGCCAGCAGCTTGATCCTCTCCTACGAGCAGTACTTC.

The rearrangement joins TRBV6-1 to TRBJ1-3, with 10 bases lining up with TRBD1. The trim removed 5 bases at V and 2 bases at J, leaving 3 bases unmatched. The CDR3 consists of 15 residues. Per germline, CDR1 MNHNS and CDR2 SASEGT. For the CDR3, the DNA is TGTGCCAGCAGTCCTGACAGGGGGCCTGGAAACACCATATATTTT. This sequence encodes CASSPDRGPGNTIYF.

The genes are TRBV25-1 and TRBJ2-3, with 11 bases lining up with TRBD2. Losses at the gene ends were 4 bases for V and 7 bases for J; bases not matched to a gene: 7. In germline, CDR1 is MGHDK, CDR2 SYGVNS. This CDR3 has 15 residues. CDR3 DNA: TGTGCCAGCAGTGTAGGCGTAGCGGGAGGGTATACGCAGTATTTT. It translates to CASSVGVAGGYTQYF.

This clone was counted only a few times. The V call is TRBV30, the J call TRBJ1-1; no clear D. The V end lost 0 bases, the J end lost 3 bases, and 8 bases lay between the germline ends. The CDR3 sequence is 13 residues long. Per the germline V gene, CDR1 is GTSNPN and CDR2 is SVGIG (reference sequence). Written as DNA, the CDR3 is TGTGCCTGGAGTGTACGGAGGGACACTGAAGCTTTCTTT. Amino acids: CAWSVRRDTEAFF.

The chain employs TRBV12-5 and TRBJ2-7, with D tentatively TRBD1 or TRBD2 (5 bases each). The germline V gene encodes CDR1 LGHNT and CDR2 FRNRAP. CDR3 length: 14 residues. Deletions cut 0 bases from V and 12 bases from J, with 18 bases between. CDR3 amino acids: CASGLVSREPRGYF. The CDR3 nucleotides are TGTGCTAGTGGTTTGGTAAGTCGGGAACCTAGGGGGTACTTC.

This clone appeared a few times. The chain employs TRBV6-5 and TRBJ1-1; D ambiguous. The V end lost 5 bases, the J end lost 4 bases, and 14 bases lay between the germline ends. The length of the CDR3 is 14 residues. Germline V gene sequence: CDR1 MNHEY, CDR2 SVGAGI. The CDR3 DNA sequence: TGTGCCAGCAGTACCAATTTAAGGGTCACTGAAGCTTTCTTT. Protein sequence: CASSTNLRVTEAFF.

The V and J genes are TRBV25-1 and TRBJ1-1; D is uncertain. V shed 6 bases and J shed 2 bases, with 4 bases lying between them. The CDR3 sequence is 11 residues long. CDR1 MGHDK and CDR2 SYGVNS come from the germline V gene. The CDR3 loop reads CASRGNTEAFF. For the CDR3, the DNA is TGTGCCAGCAGGGGAAACACTGAAGCTTTCTTT.

In its sample, this clone was seen a few times. V gene TRBV2 combines with J gene TRBJ1-2; TRBD1 agrees at 10 bases. CDR1 SNHLY and CDR2 FYNNEI come from the germline V gene. The junction had 6 bases not matched to a gene; V was cut back by 11 bases and J by 3 bases. The CDR3 length is 13 residues. The CDR3 reads CAGRGTGDYGYTF. The CDR3 DNA reads as TGTGCCGGCCGTGGGACAGGGGACTATGGCTACACCTTC.

The gene calls are TRBV7-3 and TRBJ1-1, with D uncertain. CDR1 is SGHTA, CDR2 FQGTGA, per germline. The CDR3 length is 13 residues. Deletions cut 5 bases from V and 4 bases from J, with 11 bases between. The CDR3 coding sequence is TGTGCCAGCAGCCCTGGGTGGGGCACTGAAGCTTTCTTT. Its protein product is CASSPGWGTEAFF.

The chain uses TRBV7-9 and TRBJ1-2; D is undetermined. Germline V gene sequence: CDR1 SEHNR, CDR2 FQNEAQ (reference sequence). V lost 5 bases and J 2 bases, leaving 9 bases between the germline ends. The CDR3 totals 13 residues. For the CDR3, the DNA is TGTGCCAGCAGCCCTCAACGGAACTATGGCTACACCTTC. Translated, it gives CASSPQRNYGYTF.

The chain uses TRBV18 and TRBJ1-3, with unresolved D. V lost 2 bases, J lost 3 bases, and 8 bases lay in between. The CDR3 sequence is 14 residues long. Germline values: CDR1 KGHSH, CDR2 LQKENI. The CDR3 protein is CASSPAGSGNTIYF. The CDR3 coding sequence is TGTGCCAGCTCACCAGCGGGTAGTGGAAACACCATATATTTT. Full variable domain (missing parts from reference TRBV18 and TRBJ1-3): NAGVMQNPRHLVRRRGQEARLRCSPMKGHSHVYWYRQLPEEGLKFMVYLQKENIIDESGMPKERFSAEFPKEGPSILRIQQVVRGDSAAYFCASSPAGSGNTIYFGEGSWLTVV.